Listed below are T cell receptor beta chains from one sample, sequenced in a study of OX40 agonist ivuxolimab in advanced cancers. Assay: immunoSEQ multiplex PCR; the TCRdb copy retains only in-frame clones and omits some. The table includes 30,000 or so clones, approximately 86% detected once. The sequenced sample was CD4+ or CD8+ T cells sorted from blood, obtained in a trial of the OX40 agonist ivuxolimab. The source of these receptors is an adult with an advanced solid tumor such as melanoma, head and neck, liver or kidney cancer. Each CDR3 is given with its conserved first and last residue. Each record gives: D gene, CDR3 length, J gene, V gene, CDR3 protein. The D gene is left open where the match is weak.

d_gene: TRBD2
len: 13
j_gene: TRBJ2-7
v_gene: TRBV5-4
CDR3aa: CASSPGLVNEQYF

d_gene: TRBD2
len: 14
j_gene: TRBJ2-7
v_gene: TRBV4-3
CDR3aa: CASSPSGRAYEQYF

d_gene: .
len: 15
j_gene: TRBJ2-2
v_gene: TRBV4-1
CDR3aa: CASSQVELNTGELFF

d_gene: TRBD1
len: 13
j_gene: TRBJ2-7
v_gene: TRBV4-3
CDR3aa: CASSQGQYYEQYF

d_gene: TRBD2
len: 14
j_gene: TRBJ2-6
v_gene: TRBV27
CDR3aa: CANVGGAGANVLTF

d_gene: .
len: 13
j_gene: TRBJ2-1
v_gene: TRBV28
CDR3aa: CASSFRLDDEQFF

d_gene: .
len: 15
j_gene: TRBJ1-2
v_gene: TRBV7-9
CDR3aa: CASSLAPRSGDGYTF

d_gene: TRBD1
len: 13
j_gene: TRBJ2-1
v_gene: TRBV5-1
CDR3aa: CASSVDRVDGQFF

d_gene: .
len: 12
j_gene: TRBJ1-5
v_gene: TRBV15
CDR3aa: CATRLGNQPQHF

d_gene: .
len: 15
j_gene: TRBJ1-1
v_gene: TRBV4-1
CDR3aa: CASSLGGTSQSEAFF

d_gene: TRBD1
len: 16
j_gene: TRBJ1-5
v_gene: TRBV28
CDR3aa: CASTFGQASSNQPQHF